These T cell receptor beta chains were read from a single sample in a study of blood T cells in healthy people across ages. From the 5' RACE reads, TCRdb called clonotypes with MiXCR, one entry per CDR3 protein. This table holds 1.5 million to 1.9 million distinct CDR3 sequences, 42% found once. Material for sequencing was blood. Receptor source: a woman under 30 in good health. CDR3s include the opening cysteine and the closing phenylalanine or tryptophan. A D gene is named only where the DNA matches it firmly. Clone size appears in some rows only: once, few, many, or a class for an expanded clone.

v_call: TRBV11-2
clone_size: -
d_call: TRBD2
j_call: TRBJ2-5
cdr3_aa: CASSHTGGAGVLTQYF
cdr3_nt: TGTGCCAGCAGCCACACGGGTGGAGCGGGGGTATTAACCCAGTACTTC

v_call: TRBV9
clone_size: -
d_call: -
j_call: TRBJ1-2
cdr3_aa: CASSGAVGGYTF
cdr3_nt: TGTGCCAGCAGCGGTGCGGTGGGGGGCTACACCTTC

v_call: TRBV9
clone_size: few
d_call: TRBD2
j_call: TRBJ2-1
cdr3_aa: CASSSGLVGNEQFF
cdr3_nt: TGTGCCAGCAGCTCGGGACTAGTTGGCAATGAGCAGTTCTTC

v_call: TRBV12-3/TRBV12-4
clone_size: -
d_call: TRBD1
j_call: TRBJ1-5
cdr3_aa: CASSLTGQGSPQHF
cdr3_nt: TGTGCCAGCAGTTTGACGGGACAGGGGTCGCCCCAGCATTTT

v_call: TRBV7-2
clone_size: few
d_call: TRBD2
j_call: TRBJ2-3
cdr3_aa: CASSFSSGRTDTQYF
cdr3_nt: TGTGCCAGCAGCTTCAGTAGCGGGAGAACAGATACGCAGTATTTT

v_call: TRBV11-2
clone_size: -
d_call: TRBD2
j_call: TRBJ2-3
cdr3_aa: CASSPGTTFYTDTQYF
cdr3_nt: TGTGCCAGCAGCCCAGGGACTACCTTTTACACAGATACGCAGTATTTT

v_call: TRBV2
clone_size: -
d_call: -
j_call: TRBJ2-7
cdr3_aa: CASSAWGSGSYEQYF
cdr3_nt: TGTGCCAGCAGCGCCTGGGGTTCGGGGAGCTACGAGCAGTACTTC

v_call: TRBV28
clone_size: few
d_call: TRBD2
j_call: TRBJ2-5
cdr3_aa: CASSWSFKTSGPTQETQYF
cdr3_nt: TGTGCCAGCAGTTGGTCCTTCAAGACTAGCGGACCCACCCAAGAGACCCAGTACTTC

v_call: TRBV6-2/TRBV6-3
clone_size: -
d_call: TRBD2
j_call: TRBJ2-3
cdr3_aa: CASSYSYSGRTTDTQYF
cdr3_nt: TGTGCCAGCAGTTACTCCTATAGCGGGAGAACCACAGATACGCAGTATTTT

v_call: TRBV6-5
clone_size: -
d_call: -
j_call: TRBJ1-6
cdr3_aa: CASSYARGNSPLHF
cdr3_nt: TGTGCCAGCAGTTACGCCAGGGGAAATTCACCCCTCCACTTT

v_call: TRBV4-3
clone_size: -
d_call: -
j_call: TRBJ2-5
cdr3_aa: CASSPYRDNVGETQYF
cdr3_nt: TGCGCCAGCAGCCCTTACCGGGACAATGTTGGAGAGACCCAGTACTTC

v_call: TRBV7-8
clone_size: -
d_call: -
j_call: TRBJ1-3
cdr3_aa: CASSKTVSGNTIYF
cdr3_nt: TGTGCCAGCAGCAAGACAGTCTCTGGAAACACCATATATTTT

v_call: TRBV6-2/TRBV6-3
clone_size: many
d_call: -
j_call: TRBJ2-7
cdr3_aa: CASSYGLNEQYF
cdr3_nt: TGTGCCAGCAGTTATGGTCTCAACGAGCAGTACTTC

v_call: TRBV27
clone_size: -
d_call: -
j_call: TRBJ2-7
cdr3_aa: CASSLSPRQGGSYEQYF
cdr3_nt: TGTGCCAGCAGTTTATCCCCCCGCCAGGGAGGTTCCTACGAGCAGTACTTC

v_call: TRBV13
clone_size: few
d_call: TRBD1
j_call: TRBJ1-2
cdr3_aa: CASSLGTGPLPYGYTF
cdr3_nt: TGTGCCAGCAGCTTGGGGACAGGGCCGCTCCCCTATGGCTACACCTTC

v_call: TRBV7-3
clone_size: -
d_call: TRBD2
j_call: TRBJ2-3
cdr3_aa: CASSIGLADSTDTQYF
cdr3_nt: TGTGCCAGCAGCATAGGACTAGCGGATAGCACAGATACGCAGTATTTT

v_call: TRBV4-3
clone_size: few
d_call: -
j_call: TRBJ1-1
cdr3_aa: CASSQDLPLNTEAFF
cdr3_nt: TGCGCCAGCAGCCAAGATTTGCCCCTGAACACTGAAGCTTTCTTT

v_call: TRBV7-7
clone_size: -
d_call: TRBD1
j_call: TRBJ2-5
cdr3_aa: CASSFAPGQDNEQYF
cdr3_nt: TGCGCTAGCAGCTTTGCCCCCGGACAGGACAATGAGCAGTACTTC

v_call: TRBV4-3
clone_size: -
d_call: TRBD1
j_call: TRBJ1-4
cdr3_aa: CASSQGTGISEKLFF
cdr3_nt: TGCGCCAGCAGCCAAGGGACAGGAATAAGTGAAAAACTGTTTTTT

v_call: TRBV20-1
clone_size: -
d_call: -
j_call: TRBJ1-2
cdr3_aa: CGASDSNYGYTF
cdr3_nt: TGCGGTGCCTCCGACAGTAACTATGGCTACACCTTC

v_call: TRBV7-2
clone_size: -
d_call: TRBD2
j_call: TRBJ2-2
cdr3_aa: CASSSFGLAGGAGELFF
cdr3_nt: TGTGCCAGCAGCTCCTTTGGGCTAGCGGGAGGTGCCGGGGAGCTGTTTTTT

v_call: TRBV2
clone_size: few
d_call: TRBD2
j_call: TRBJ2-7
cdr3_aa: CASRTTVLAIHEQYF
cdr3_nt: TGTGCCAGCAGGACTACTGTACTAGCGATTCACGAGCAGTACTTC

v_call: TRBV7-2
clone_size: many
d_call: TRBD2
j_call: TRBJ2-7
cdr3_aa: CASMASGGPYEQYF
cdr3_nt: TGTGCCAGCATGGCTAGCGGGGGCCCCTACGAGCAGTACTTC

v_call: TRBV9
clone_size: -
d_call: TRBD1
j_call: TRBJ1-1
cdr3_aa: CASRPGQDDAEAFF
cdr3_nt: TGTGCCAGCAGACCGGGACAGGACGACGCTGAAGCTTTCTTT

v_call: TRBV6-5
clone_size: -
d_call: -
j_call: TRBJ1-1
cdr3_aa: CASRSIRGFGNTEAFF
cdr3_nt: TGTGCCAGCAGATCGATAAGGGGGTTCGGGAACACTGAAGCTTTCTTT

v_call: TRBV28
clone_size: -
d_call: TRBD2
j_call: TRBJ2-7
cdr3_aa: CASSSRPGGTYEQYF
cdr3_nt: TGTGCCAGCAGCTCCCGTCCGGGAGGGACCTACGAGCAGTACTTC

v_call: TRBV7-8
clone_size: few
d_call: -
j_call: TRBJ1-1
cdr3_aa: CASSHTGTMNTEAFF
cdr3_nt: TGTGCCAGCAGCCACACAGGGACCATGAACACTGAAGCTTTCTTT

v_call: TRBV27
clone_size: many
d_call: TRBD2
j_call: TRBJ2-3
cdr3_aa: CASSILAGGRIDTQYF
cdr3_nt: TGTGCCAGCAGTATACTAGCGGGGGGGCGAATAGATACGCAGTATTTT

v_call: TRBV28
clone_size: -
d_call: -
j_call: TRBJ2-1
cdr3_aa: CASSLPGASLIEQFF
cdr3_nt: TGTGCCAGCAGTTTGCCCGGAGCTAGTTTGATTGAGCAGTTCTTC

v_call: TRBV6-1
clone_size: few
d_call: TRBD2
j_call: TRBJ2-7
cdr3_aa: CASSALAGDPKFYEQYF
cdr3_nt: TGTGCCAGCAGTGCCCTAGCGGGGGACCCTAAATTTTACGAGCAGTACTTC

v_call: TRBV7-8
clone_size: -
d_call: -
j_call: TRBJ2-1
cdr3_aa: CASSRTRLDEQFF
cdr3_nt: TGTGCCAGCAGCCGGACCCGGTTGGATGAGCAGTTCTTC

v_call: TRBV20-1
clone_size: -
d_call: -
j_call: TRBJ2-5
cdr3_aa: CSASPGPLNEQYF
cdr3_nt: TGCAGTGCTAGCCCCGGACCTCTCAATGAGCAGTACTTC

v_call: TRBV25-1
clone_size: few
d_call: TRBD1
j_call: TRBJ1-1
cdr3_aa: CASSELDRVDTEAFF
cdr3_nt: TGTGCCAGCAGTGAACTCGACAGGGTGGACACTGAAGCTTTCTTT

v_call: TRBV29-1
clone_size: -
d_call: -
j_call: TRBJ2-3
cdr3_aa: CSVALLNTDTQYF
cdr3_nt: TGCAGCGTTGCCCTGCTCAACACAGATACGCAGTATTTT

v_call: TRBV6-1
clone_size: -
d_call: -
j_call: TRBJ1-2
cdr3_aa: CASSVGGYNYGYTF
cdr3_nt: TGTGCCAGCAGTGTAGGGGGATACAACTATGGCTACACCTTC

v_call: TRBV25-1
clone_size: few
d_call: -
j_call: TRBJ2-2
cdr3_aa: CASSDTGKYTGELFF
cdr3_nt: TGTGCCAGCAGTGACACTGGGAAATACACCGGGGAGCTGTTTTTT

v_call: TRBV29-1
clone_size: many
d_call: -
j_call: TRBJ2-1
cdr3_aa: CSVEGMDDEQFF
cdr3_nt: TGCAGCGTTGAAGGCATGGACGATGAGCAGTTCTTC

v_call: TRBV29-1
clone_size: -
d_call: -
j_call: TRBJ2-7
cdr3_aa: CSVRLPGGEQYF
cdr3_nt: TGCAGCGTCAGACTCCCTGGGGGCGAGCAGTACTTC

v_call: TRBV27
clone_size: few
d_call: TRBD2
j_call: TRBJ2-7
cdr3_aa: CASSSAGREYEQYF
cdr3_nt: TGTGCCAGCAGTTCCGCAGGGAGGGAGTACGAGCAGTACTTC

v_call: TRBV7-9
clone_size: few
d_call: TRBD2
j_call: TRBJ2-7
cdr3_aa: CASSTTGTSDYEQYF
cdr3_nt: TGTGCCAGCAGCACTACCGGGACTAGTGACTACGAGCAGTACTTC

v_call: TRBV24-1
clone_size: few
d_call: -
j_call: TRBJ2-1
cdr3_aa: CATSDFGRGEQFF
cdr3_nt: TGTGCCACCAGTGATTTCGGACGGGGTGAGCAGTTCTTC

v_call: TRBV10-3
clone_size: -
d_call: TRBD2
j_call: TRBJ2-7
cdr3_aa: CAIKGTSGEDEQYF
cdr3_nt: TGTGCCATCAAAGGGACTAGCGGGGAAGATGAGCAGTACTTC

v_call: TRBV27
clone_size: -
d_call: -
j_call: TRBJ2-3
cdr3_aa: CASSLIWVEAGQDTQYF
cdr3_nt: TGTGCCAGCAGTTTAATTTGGGTGGAAGCGGGACAAGATACGCAGTATTTT

v_call: TRBV9
clone_size: -
d_call: TRBD1
j_call: TRBJ1-2
cdr3_aa: CTSSKTGQGVPYGYTF
cdr3_nt: TGTACCAGCAGCAAAACGGGACAGGGGGTCCCCTATGGCTACACCTTC

v_call: TRBV7-2
clone_size: -
d_call: -
j_call: TRBJ2-3
cdr3_aa: CASSFSGFGTDTQYF
cdr3_nt: TGTGCCAGCAGCTTTAGCGGTTTCGGCACAGATACGCAGTATTTT

v_call: TRBV20-1
clone_size: many
d_call: -
j_call: TRBJ2-3
cdr3_aa: CSATGVSPDTQYF
cdr3_nt: TGCAGTGCTACCGGGGTGTCCCCAGATACGCAGTATTTT

v_call: TRBV29-1
clone_size: -
d_call: -
j_call: TRBJ2-1
cdr3_aa: CSVVWNEQFF
cdr3_nt: TGCAGCGTTGTGTGGAATGAGCAGTTCTTC

v_call: TRBV12-3/TRBV12-4
clone_size: few
d_call: TRBD2
j_call: TRBJ2-1
cdr3_aa: CASTNSGVSYNEQFF
cdr3_nt: TGTGCCAGCACTAATAGCGGGGTATCCTACAATGAGCAGTTCTTC